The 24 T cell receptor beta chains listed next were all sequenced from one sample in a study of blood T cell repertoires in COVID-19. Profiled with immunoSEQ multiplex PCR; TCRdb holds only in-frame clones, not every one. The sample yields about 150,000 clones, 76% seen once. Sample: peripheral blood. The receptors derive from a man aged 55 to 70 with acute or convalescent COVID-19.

As DNA, the CDR3 is TGTGCCAGCACCGGGTGGGGCGAACCCTCTAACTATGGCTACACCTTC. This gives the protein CASTGWGEPSNYGYTF. The V gene is TRBV6-6, the J gene TRBJ1-2; D is perhaps TRBD1 (5 bases). V lost 7 bases to trimming and J lost 0 bases, with 18 bases between them. Germline CDR1 and CDR2: MNHNY and SVGAGI (reference sequence). The CDR3 covers 16 residues.

The CDR3 here is CASSLLTGLQHF. Written as DNA, the CDR3 is TGTGCCAGTAGTCTCTTGACAGGGCTCCAGCATTTT. The J gene is TRBJ1-5, the V gene TRBV19, with 7 bases aligning to TRBD1. V lost 5 bases to trimming and J lost 12 bases; unmatched junction nucleotides: 7. Germline values: CDR1 LNHDA, CDR2 SQIVND (reference sequence). The CDR3 contains 12 residues.

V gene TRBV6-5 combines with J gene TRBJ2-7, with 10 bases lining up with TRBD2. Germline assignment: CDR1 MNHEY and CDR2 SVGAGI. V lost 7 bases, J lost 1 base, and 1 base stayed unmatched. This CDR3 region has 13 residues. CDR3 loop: CASKREGSYEQYF. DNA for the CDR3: TGTGCCAGCAAGCGGGAGGGATCCTACGAGCAGTACTTC.

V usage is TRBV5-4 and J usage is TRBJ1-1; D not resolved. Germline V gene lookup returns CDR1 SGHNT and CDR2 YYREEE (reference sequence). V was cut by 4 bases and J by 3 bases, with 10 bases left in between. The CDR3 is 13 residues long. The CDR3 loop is CASSPVGDTEAFF. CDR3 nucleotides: TGTGCCAGCAGCCCAGTCGGGGACACTGAAGCTTTCTTT.

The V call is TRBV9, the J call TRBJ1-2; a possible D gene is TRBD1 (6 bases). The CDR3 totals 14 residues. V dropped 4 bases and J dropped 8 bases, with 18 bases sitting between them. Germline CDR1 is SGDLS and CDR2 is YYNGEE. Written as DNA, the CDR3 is TGTGCCAGCAGCAGTCTGGGGGGGGCGCAGGGCTACACCTTC. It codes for CASSSLGGAQGYTF. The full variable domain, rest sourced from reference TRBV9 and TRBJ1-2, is DSGVTQTPKHLITATGQRVTLRCSPRSGDLSVYWYQQSLDQGLQFLIQYYNGEERAKGNILERFSAQQFPDLHSELNLSSLELGDSALYFCASSSLGGAQGYTFGSGTRLTVV.

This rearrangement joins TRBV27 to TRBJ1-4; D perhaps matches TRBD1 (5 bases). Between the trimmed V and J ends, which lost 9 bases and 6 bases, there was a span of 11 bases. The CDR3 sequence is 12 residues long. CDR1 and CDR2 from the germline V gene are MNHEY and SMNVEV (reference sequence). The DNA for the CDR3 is TGTGCCAGTTGGGGCCTAGATGAAAAACTGTTTTTT. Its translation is CASWGLDEKLFF.

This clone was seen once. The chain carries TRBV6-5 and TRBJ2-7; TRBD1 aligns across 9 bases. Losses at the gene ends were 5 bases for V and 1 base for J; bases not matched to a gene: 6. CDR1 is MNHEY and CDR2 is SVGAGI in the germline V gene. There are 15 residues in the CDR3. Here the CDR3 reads CASSPGQGQSYEQYF. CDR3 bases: TGTGCCAGCAGTCCTGGACAGGGGCAGTCCTACGAGCAGTACTTC.

The DNA for the CDR3 is TGTGCCAGCAGCTTTGGGCCTAATGAAAAACTGTTTTTT. Encoded protein: CASSFGPNEKLFF. The chain uses TRBV7-9 and TRBJ1-4; D call uncertain. Germline V lookup: CDR1 SEHNR, CDR2 FQNEAQ (reference sequence). The V end was cut by 3 bases, the J end by 3 bases, with 5 bases between. This CDR3 spans 13 amino acids.

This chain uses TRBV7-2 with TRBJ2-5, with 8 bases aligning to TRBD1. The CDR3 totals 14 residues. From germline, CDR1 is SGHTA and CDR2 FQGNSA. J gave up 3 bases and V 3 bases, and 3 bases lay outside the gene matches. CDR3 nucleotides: TGTGCCAGCAGCTTCGCAGGGGGCAAAGAGACCCAGTACTTC. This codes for CASSFAGGKETQYF.

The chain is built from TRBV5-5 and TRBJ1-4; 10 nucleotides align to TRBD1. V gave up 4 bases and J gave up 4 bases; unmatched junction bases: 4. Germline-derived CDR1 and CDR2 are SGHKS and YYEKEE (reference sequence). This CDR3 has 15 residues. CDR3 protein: CASSPRTGGNEKLFF. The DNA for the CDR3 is TGTGCCAGCAGCCCCCGGACAGGGGGTAATGAAAAACTGTTTTTT.

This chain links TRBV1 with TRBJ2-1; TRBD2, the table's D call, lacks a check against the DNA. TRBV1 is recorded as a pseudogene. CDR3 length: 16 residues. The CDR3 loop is CTSSQPSGIDYNEQFF. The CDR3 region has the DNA TGCACCAGCAGCCAACCGAGCGGGATCGACTACAATGAGCAGTTCTTC.

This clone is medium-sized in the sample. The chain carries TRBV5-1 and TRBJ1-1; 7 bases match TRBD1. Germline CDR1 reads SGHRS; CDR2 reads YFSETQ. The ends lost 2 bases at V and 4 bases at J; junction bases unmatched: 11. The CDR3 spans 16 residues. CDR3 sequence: CASSFTMTGIATEAFF. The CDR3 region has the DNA TGCGCCAGCAGCTTTACTATGACAGGGATTGCCACTGAAGCTTTCTTT.

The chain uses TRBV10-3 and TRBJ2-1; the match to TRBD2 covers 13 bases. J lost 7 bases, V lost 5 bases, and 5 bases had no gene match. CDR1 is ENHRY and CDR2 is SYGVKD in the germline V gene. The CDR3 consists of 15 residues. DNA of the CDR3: TGTGCCATCAGTACACTAGCGGGAGGGCCGAATGAGCAGTTCTTC. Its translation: CAISTLAGGPNEQFF.

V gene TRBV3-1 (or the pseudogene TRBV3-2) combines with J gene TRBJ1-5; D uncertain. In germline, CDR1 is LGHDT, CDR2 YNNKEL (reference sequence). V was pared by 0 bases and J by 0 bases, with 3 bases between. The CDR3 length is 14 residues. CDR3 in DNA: TGTGCCAGCAGCCAAGACAGTAGCAATCAGCCCCAGCATTTT. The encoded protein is CASSQDSSNQPQHF.

The CDR3 loop reads CASSTPRVAGYLSYEQYF. The CDR3, as DNA: TGTGCCAGCAGCACCCCGAGAGTAGCGGGGTACCTCTCCTACGAGCAGTACTTC. The chain is built from TRBV21-1 and TRBJ2-7; the DNA was not used to check the table's D call, TRBD2. TRBV21-1 is marked as a pseudogene. The CDR3 spans 18 residues.

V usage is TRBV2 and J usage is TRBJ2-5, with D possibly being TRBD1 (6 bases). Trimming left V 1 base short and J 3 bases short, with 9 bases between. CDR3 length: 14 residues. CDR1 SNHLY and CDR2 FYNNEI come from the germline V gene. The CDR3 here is CASSEGWTEETQYF. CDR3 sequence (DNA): TGTGCCAGCAGTGAAGGATGGACAGAAGAGACCCAGTACTTC.

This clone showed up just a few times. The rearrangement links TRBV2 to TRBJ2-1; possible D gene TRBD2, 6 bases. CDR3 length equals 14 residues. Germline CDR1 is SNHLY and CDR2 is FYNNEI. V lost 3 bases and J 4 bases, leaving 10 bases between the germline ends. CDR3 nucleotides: TGTGCCAGCAGTGAGCGGGGCTGGTACAATGAGCAGTTCTTC. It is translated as CASSERGWYNEQFF.

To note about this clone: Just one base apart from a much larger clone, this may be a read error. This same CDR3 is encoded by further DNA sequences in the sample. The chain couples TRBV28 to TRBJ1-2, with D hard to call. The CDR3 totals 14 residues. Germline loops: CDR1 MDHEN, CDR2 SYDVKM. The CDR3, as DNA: TGTGCCAGCAGAAATACAGAGGGTGGCTATGGCTACACCTTT. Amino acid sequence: CASRNTEGGYGYTF.

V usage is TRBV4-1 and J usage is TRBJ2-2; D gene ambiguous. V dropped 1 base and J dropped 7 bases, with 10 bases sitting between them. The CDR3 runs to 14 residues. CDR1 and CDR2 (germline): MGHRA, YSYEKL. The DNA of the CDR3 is TGCGCCAGCAGCCAAGTGGGCCCGCTCGGGGAGCTGTTTTTT. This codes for CASSQVGPLGELFF.

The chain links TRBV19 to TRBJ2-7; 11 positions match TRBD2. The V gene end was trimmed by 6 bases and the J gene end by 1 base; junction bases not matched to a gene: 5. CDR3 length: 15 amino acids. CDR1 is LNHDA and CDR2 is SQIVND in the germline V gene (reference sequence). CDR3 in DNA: TGTGCCAGTAGGGGACTAGCGGATTCTTCCTACGAGCAGTACTTC. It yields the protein CASRGLADSSYEQYF.

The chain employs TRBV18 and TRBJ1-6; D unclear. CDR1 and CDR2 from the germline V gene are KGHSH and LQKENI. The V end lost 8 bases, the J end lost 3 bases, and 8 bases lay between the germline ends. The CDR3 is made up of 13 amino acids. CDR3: CASATGYNSPLHF. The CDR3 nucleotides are TGTGCCAGCGCGACGGGCTATAATTCACCCCTCCACTTT.

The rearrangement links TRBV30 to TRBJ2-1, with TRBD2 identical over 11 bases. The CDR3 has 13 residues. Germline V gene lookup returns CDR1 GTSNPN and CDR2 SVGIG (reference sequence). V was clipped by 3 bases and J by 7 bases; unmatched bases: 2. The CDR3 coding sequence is TGTGCCTGGAGGGGACTAGCGGCGAATGAGCAGTTCTTC. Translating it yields CAWRGLAANEQFF.

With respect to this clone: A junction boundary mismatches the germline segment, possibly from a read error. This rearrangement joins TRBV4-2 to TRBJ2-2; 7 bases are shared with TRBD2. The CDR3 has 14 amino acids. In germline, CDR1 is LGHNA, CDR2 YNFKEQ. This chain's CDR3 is CASSGGGNAGELFF. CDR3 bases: TGTGCCAGCAGCGGGGGGGGGAACGCCGGGGAGCTGTTTTTT.

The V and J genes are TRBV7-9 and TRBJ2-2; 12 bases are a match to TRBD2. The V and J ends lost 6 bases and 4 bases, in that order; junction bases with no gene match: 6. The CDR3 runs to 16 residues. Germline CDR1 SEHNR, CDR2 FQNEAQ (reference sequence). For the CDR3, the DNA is TGTGCCAGCAGGAAGGGACTAGCGGGCCTCACCGGGGAGCTGTTTTTT. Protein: CASRKGLAGLTGELFF. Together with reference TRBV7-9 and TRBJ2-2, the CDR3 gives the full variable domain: DTGVSQNPRHKITKRGQNVTFRCDPISEHNRLYWYRQTLGQGPEFLTYFQNEAQLEKSRLLSDRFSAERPKGSFSTLEIQRTEQGDSAMYLCASRKGLAGLTGELFFGEGSRLTVL.